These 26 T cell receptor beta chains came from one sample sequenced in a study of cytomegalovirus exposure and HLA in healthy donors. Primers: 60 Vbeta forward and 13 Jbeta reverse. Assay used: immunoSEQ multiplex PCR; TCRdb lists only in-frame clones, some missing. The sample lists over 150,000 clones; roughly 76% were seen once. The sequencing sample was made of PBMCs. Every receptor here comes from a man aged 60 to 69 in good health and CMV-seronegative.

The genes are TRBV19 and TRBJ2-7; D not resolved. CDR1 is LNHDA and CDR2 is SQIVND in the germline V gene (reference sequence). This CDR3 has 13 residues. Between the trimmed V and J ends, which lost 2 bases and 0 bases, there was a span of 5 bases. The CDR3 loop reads CASSIQISYEQYF. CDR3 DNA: TGTGCCAGTAGTATACAGATCTCCTACGAGCAGTACTTC.

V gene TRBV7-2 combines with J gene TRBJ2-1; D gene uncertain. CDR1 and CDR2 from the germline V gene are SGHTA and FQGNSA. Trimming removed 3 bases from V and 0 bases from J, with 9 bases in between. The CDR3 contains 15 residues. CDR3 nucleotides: TGTGCCAGCAGCTTCCAACTGAGCTCCTACAATGAGCAGTTCTTC. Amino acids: CASSFQLSSYNEQFF.

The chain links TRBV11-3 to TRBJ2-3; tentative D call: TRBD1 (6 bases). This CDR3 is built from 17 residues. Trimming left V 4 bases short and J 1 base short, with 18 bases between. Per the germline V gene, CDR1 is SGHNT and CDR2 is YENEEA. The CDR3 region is CASSSGHSEVGTDTQYF. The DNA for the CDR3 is TGTGCCAGCAGCTCGGGACACTCGGAGGTGGGCACAGATACGCAGTATTTT.

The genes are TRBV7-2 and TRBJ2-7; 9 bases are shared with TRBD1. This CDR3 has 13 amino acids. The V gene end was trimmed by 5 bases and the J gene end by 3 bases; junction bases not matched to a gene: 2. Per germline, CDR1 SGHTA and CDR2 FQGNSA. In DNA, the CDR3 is TGTGCCAGCAGCCGGGACAGGGTCTACGAGCAGTACTTC. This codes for CASSRDRVYEQYF. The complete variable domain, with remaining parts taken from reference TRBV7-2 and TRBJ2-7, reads GAGVSQSPSNKVTEKGKDVELRCDPISGHTALYWYRQSLGQGLEFLIYFQGNSAPDKSGLPSDRFSAERTGGSVSTLTIQRTQQEDSAVYLCASSRDRVYEQYFGPGTRLTVT.

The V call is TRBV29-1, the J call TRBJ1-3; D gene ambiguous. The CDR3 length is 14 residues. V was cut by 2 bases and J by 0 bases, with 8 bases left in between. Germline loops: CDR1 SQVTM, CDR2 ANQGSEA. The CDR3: CSVESVLSGNTIYF. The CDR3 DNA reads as TGCAGCGTTGAATCAGTGCTCTCTGGAAACACCATATATTTT.

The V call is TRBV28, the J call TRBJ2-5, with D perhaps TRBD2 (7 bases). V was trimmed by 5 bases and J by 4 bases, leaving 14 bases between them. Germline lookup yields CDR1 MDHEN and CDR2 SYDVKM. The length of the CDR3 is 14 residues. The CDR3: CASSTRRGGETQYF. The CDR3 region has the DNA TGTGCCAGCAGTACCAGGAGGGGGGGAGAGACCCAGTACTTC.

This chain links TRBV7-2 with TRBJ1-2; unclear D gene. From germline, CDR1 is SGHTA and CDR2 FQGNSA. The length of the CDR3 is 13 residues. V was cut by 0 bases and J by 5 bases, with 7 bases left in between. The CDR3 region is CASSLAGLYGYTF. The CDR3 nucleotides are TGTGCCAGCAGCTTAGCCGGGTTATATGGCTACACCTTC.

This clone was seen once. CDR3 in DNA: TGTGCCACTGTAGCGGGGGAGTACAATGAGCAGTTCTTC. Its protein is CATVAGEYNEQFF. The J gene is TRBJ2-1, the V gene TRBV2, with 9 bases matching TRBD2. Germline trimming cut 10 bases from V and 4 bases from J; bases unmatched to any gene: 5. Per germline, CDR1 SNHLY and CDR2 FYNNEI. This CDR3 comprises 13 residues.

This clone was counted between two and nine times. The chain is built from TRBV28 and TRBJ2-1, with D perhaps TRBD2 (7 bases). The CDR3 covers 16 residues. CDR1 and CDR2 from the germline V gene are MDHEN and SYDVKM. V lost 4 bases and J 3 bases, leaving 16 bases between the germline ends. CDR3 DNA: TGTGCCAGCAGTTGGGCGAGGGGGGGGGTCTACAATGAGCAGTTCTTC. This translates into CASSWARGGVYNEQFF.

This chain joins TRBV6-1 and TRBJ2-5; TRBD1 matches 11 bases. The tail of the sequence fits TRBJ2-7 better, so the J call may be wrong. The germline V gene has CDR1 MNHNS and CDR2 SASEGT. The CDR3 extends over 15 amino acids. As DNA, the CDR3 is TGTGCCATAACCTGGCCGGGACAGGGGGTCCACGAGCAGTACTTC. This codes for CAITWPGQGVHEQYF.

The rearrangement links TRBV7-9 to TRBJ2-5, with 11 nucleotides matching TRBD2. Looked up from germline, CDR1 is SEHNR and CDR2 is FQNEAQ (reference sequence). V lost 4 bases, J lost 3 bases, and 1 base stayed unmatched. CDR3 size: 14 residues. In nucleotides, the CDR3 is TGTGCCAGCAGCTCGGGACTAGCGGAAGAGACCCAGTACTTC. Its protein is CASSSGLAEETQYF. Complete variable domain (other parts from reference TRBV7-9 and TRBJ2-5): DTGVSQNPRHKITKRGQNVTFRCDPISEHNRLYWYRQTLGQGPEFLTYFQNEAQLEKSRLLSDRFSAERPKGSFSTLEIQRTEQGDSAMYLCASSSGLAEETQYFGPGTRLLVL.

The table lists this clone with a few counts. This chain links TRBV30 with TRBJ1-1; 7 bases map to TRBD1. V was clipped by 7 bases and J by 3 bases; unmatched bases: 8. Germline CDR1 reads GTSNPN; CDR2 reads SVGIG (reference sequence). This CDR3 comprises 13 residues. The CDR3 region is CAFDGTAYTEAFF. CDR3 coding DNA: TGTGCCTTTGATGGGACAGCATACACTGAAGCTTTCTTT.

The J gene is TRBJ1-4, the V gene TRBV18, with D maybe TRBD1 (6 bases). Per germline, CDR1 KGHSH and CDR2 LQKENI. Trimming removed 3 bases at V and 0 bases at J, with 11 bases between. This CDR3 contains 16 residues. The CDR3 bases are TGTGCCAGCTCACCCCGGACAGTTGCAACTAATGAAAAACTGTTTTTT. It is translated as CASSPRTVATNEKLFF.

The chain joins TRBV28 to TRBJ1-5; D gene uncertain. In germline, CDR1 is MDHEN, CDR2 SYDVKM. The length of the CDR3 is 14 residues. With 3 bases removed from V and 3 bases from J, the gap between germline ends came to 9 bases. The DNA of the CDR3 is TGTGCCAGCAGTTTCCGGGGATTCAATCAGCCCCAGCATTTT. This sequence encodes CASSFRGFNQPQHF.

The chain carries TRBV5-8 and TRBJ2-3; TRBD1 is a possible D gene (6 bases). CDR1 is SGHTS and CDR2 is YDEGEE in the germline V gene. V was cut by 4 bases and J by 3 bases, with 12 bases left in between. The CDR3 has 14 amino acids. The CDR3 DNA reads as TGTGCCAGCAGCCACAGGGTTCTGACAGATACGCAGTATTTT. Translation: CASSHRVLTDTQYF.

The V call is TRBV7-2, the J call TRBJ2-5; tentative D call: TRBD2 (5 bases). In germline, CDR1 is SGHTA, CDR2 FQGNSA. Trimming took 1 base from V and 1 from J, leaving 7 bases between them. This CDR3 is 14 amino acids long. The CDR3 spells CASSLGGSQETQYF. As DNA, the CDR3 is TGTGCCAGCAGCTTAGGAGGGTCCCAAGAGACCCAGTACTTC.

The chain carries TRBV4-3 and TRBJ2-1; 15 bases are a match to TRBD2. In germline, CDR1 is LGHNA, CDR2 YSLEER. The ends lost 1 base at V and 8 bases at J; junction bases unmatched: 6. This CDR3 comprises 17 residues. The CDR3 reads CASSQGTSGRGGHEQFF. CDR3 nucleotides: TGCGCCAGCAGCCAAGGGACTAGCGGGAGGGGTGGCCATGAGCAGTTCTTC.

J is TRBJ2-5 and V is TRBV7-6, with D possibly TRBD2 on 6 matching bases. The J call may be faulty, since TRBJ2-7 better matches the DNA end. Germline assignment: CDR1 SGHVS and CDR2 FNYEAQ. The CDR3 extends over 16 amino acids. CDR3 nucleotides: TGTGCCAGCAGCTTAGGGACGGGGGTCGTTACCTACGAGCAGTACTTC. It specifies CASSLGTGVVTYEQYF.

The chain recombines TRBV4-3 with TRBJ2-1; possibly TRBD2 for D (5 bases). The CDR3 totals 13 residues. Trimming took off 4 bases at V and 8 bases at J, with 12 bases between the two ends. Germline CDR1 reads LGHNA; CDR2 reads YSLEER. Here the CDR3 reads CASSLQRWDEQFF. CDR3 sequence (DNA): TGCGCCAGCAGCCTCCAGCGGTGGGATGAGCAGTTCTTC.

CDR3 sequence: CASSLGTPAYEQYF. The CDR3 DNA is TGTGCCAGCAGTTTAGGGACTCCAGCCTACGAGCAGTACTTC. The chain combines TRBV28 with TRBJ2-7; perhaps TRBD2 as D (6 bases). Trimming left V 2 bases short and J 2 bases short, with 10 bases between. Germline CDR1 and CDR2: MDHEN and SYDVKM. CDR3 length: 14 amino acids.

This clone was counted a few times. This chain's CDR3 is CASSLRGTGDRYEQYF. CDR3 DNA sequence: TGTGCCAGCAGCTTGAGAGGGACAGGGGATCGGTACGAGCAGTACTTC. The chain carries TRBV7-2 and TRBJ2-7; 10 bases align to TRBD1. V shed 3 bases and J 4 bases; nucleotides not matched to a gene: 9. CDR1 and CDR2 from the germline V gene are SGHTA and FQGNSA. The CDR3 is 16 residues long.

The CDR3 DNA reads TGTGCCAGCAGGGGACAGGGGGCCCCCGGGGAGCTGTTTTTT. This codes for CASRGQGAPGELFF. V gene TRBV6-5 combines with J gene TRBJ2-2, with 12 bases identical to TRBD1. Germline CDR1 reads MNHEY; CDR2 reads SVGAGI. CDR3 length: 14 residues. Trimming took 6 bases from V and 6 from J; bases not matched to a gene: 2.

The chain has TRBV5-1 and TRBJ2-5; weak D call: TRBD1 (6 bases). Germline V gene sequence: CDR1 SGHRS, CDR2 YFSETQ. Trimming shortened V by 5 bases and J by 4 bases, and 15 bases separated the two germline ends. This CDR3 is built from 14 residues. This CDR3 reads CASRPGTTPETQYF. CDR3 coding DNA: TGCGCCAGCAGGCCGGGGACAACCCCAGAGACCCAGTACTTC.

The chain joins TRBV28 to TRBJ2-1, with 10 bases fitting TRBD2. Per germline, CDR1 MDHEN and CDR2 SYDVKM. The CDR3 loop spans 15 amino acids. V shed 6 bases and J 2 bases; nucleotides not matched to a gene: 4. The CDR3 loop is CASRSLAGAYNEQFF. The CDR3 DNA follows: TGTGCCAGCAGGTCCCTAGCGGGAGCCTACAATGAGCAGTTCTTC.

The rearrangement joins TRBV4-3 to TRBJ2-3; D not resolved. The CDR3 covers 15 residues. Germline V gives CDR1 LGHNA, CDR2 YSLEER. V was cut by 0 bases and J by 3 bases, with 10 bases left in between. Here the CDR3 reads CASSQDALSTDTQYF. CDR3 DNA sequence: TGCGCCAGCAGCCAAGACGCCCTATCAACAGATACGCAGTATTTT.

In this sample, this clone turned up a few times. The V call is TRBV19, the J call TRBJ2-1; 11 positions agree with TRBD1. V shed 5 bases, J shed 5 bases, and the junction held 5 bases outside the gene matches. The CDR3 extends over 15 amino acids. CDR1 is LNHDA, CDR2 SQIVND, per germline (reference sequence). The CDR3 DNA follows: TGTGCCAGTAGTCTGGACAGGGGGCATCACAATGAGCAGTTCTTC. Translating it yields CASSLDRGHHNEQFF. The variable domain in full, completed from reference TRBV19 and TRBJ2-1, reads DGGITQSPKYLFRKEGQNVTLSCEQNLNHDAMYWYRQDPGQGLRLIYYSQIVNDFQKGDIAEGYSVSREKKESFPLTVTSAQKNPTAFYLCASSLDRGHHNEQFFGPGTRLTVL.